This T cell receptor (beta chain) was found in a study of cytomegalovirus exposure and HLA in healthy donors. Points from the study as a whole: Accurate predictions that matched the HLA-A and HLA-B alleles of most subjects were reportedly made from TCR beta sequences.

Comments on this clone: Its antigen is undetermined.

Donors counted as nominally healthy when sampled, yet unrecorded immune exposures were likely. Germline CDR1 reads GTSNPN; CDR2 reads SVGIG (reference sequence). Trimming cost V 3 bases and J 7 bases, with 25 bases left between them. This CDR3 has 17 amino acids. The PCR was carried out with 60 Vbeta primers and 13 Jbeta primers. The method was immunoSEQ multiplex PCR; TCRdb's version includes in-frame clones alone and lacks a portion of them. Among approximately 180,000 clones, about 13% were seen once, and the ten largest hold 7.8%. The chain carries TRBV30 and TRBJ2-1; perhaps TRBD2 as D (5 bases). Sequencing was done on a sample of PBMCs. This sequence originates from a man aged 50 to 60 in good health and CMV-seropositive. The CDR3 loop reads CAWSAPPRRIIGNEQFF. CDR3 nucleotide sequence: TGTGCCTGGAGCGCGCCCCCGAGGAGGATAATTGGGAATGAGCAGTTCTTC.